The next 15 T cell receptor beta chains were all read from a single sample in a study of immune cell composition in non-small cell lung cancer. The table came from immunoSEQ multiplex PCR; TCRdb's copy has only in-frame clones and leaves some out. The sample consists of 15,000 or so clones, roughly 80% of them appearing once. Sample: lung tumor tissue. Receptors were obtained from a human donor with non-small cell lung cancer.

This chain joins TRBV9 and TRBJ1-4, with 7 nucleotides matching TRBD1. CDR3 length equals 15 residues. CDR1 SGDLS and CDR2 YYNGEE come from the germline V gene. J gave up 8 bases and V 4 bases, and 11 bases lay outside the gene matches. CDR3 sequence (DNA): TGTGCCAGCAGCTCCGCAGGGGGAGAAGGGGAAAAACTGTTTTTT. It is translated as CASSSAGGEGEKLFF. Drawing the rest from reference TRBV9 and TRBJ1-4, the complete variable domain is DSGVTQTPKHLITATGQRVTLRCSPRSGDLSVYWYQQSLDQGLQFLIQYYNGEERAKGNILERFSAQQFPDLHSELNLSSLELGDSALYFCASSSAGGEGEKLFFGSGTQLSVL.

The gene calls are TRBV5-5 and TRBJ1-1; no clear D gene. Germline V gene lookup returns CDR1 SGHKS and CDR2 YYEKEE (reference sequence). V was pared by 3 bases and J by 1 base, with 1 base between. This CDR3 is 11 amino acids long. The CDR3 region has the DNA TGTGCCAGCAGCTCGAACACTGAAGCTTTCTTT. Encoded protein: CASSSNTEAFF.

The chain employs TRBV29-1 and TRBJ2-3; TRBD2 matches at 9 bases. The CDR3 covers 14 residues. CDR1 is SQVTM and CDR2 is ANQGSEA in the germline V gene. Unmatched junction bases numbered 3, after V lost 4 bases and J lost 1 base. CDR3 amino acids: CSVVAGVGTDTQYF. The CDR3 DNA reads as TGCAGCGTTGTAGCGGGAGTGGGCACAGATACGCAGTATTTT.

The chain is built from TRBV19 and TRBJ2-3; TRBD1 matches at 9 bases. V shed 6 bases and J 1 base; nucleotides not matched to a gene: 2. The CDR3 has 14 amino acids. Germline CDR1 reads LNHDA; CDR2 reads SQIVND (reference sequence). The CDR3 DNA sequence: TGTGCCAGTAGAAGGACAGGGGGCACAGATACGCAGTATTTT. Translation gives CASRRTGGTDTQYF.

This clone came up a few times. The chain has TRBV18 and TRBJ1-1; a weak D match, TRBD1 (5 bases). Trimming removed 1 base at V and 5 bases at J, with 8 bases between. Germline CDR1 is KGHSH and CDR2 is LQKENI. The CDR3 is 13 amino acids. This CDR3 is CASSPRGETEAFF. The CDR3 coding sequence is TGTGCCAGCTCACCACGGGGGGAGACTGAAGCTTTCTTT.

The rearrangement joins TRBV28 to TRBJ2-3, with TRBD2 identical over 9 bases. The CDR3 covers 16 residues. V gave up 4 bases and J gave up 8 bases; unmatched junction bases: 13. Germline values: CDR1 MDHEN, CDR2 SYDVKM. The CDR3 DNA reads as TGTGCCAGCAGTTCCCCCCGGTTAGCGGGAGACCTTACGCAGTATTTT. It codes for CASSSPRLAGDLTQYF.

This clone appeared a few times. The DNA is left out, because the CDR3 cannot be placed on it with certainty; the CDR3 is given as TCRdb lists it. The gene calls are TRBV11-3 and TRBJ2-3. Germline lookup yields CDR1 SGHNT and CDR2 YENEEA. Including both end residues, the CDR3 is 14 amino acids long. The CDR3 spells CASSFRGRTDTQYF.

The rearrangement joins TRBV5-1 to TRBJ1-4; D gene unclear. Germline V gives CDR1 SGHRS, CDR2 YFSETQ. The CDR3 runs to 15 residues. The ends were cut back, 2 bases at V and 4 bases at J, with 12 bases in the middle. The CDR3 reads CASSLLGRSNEKLFF. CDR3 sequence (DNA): TGCGCCAGCAGCTTACTGGGCAGGAGTAATGAAAAACTGTTTTTT.

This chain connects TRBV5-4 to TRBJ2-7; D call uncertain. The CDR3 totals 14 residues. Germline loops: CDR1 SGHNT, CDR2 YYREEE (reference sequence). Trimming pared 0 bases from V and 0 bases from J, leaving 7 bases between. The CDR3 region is CASSLDLLSYEQYF. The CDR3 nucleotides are TGTGCCAGCAGCTTGGACTTACTCTCCTACGAGCAGTACTTC.

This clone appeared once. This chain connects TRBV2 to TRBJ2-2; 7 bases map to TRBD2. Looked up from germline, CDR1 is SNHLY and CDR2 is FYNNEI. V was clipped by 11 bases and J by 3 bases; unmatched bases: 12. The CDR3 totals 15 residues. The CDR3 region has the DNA TGTGCCTTTCGTAGTGTAGCGGGTTACACCGGGGAGCTGTTTTTT. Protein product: CAFRSVAGYTGELFF.

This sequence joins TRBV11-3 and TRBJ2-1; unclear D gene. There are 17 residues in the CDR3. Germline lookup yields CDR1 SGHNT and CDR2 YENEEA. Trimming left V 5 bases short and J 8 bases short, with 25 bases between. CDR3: CASSPRAVGPHTDEQFF. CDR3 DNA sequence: TGTGCCAGCAGCCCCCGTGCAGTGGGCCCCCACACGGATGAGCAGTTCTTC.

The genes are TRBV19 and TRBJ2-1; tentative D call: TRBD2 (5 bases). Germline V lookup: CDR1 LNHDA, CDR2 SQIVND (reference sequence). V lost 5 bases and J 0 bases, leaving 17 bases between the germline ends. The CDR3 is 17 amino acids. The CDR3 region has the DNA TGTGCCAGTAGTTCAAGGGAGCGGAGCAGCTCCTACAATGAGCAGTTCTTC. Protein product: CASSSRERSSSYNEQFF.

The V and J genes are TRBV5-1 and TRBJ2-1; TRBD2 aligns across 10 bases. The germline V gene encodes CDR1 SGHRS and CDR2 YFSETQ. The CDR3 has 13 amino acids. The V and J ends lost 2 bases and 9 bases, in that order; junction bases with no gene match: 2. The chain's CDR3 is CASSLAGGREQFF. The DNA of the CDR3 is TGCGCCAGCAGCTTAGCGGGAGGGCGTGAGCAGTTCTTC.

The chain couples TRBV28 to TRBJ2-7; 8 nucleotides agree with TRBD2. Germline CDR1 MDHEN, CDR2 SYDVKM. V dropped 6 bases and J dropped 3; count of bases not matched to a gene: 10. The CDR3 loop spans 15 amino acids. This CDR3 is CASRVTSGPFYEQYF. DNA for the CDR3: TGTGCCAGCAGGGTAACTAGCGGACCCTTCTACGAGCAGTACTTC. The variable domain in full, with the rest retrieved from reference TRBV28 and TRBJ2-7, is DVKVTQSSRYLVKRTGEKVFLECVQDMDHENMFWYRQDPGLGLRLIYFSYDVKMKEKGDIPEGYSVSREKKERFSLILESASTNQTSMYLCASRVTSGPFYEQYFGPGTRLTVT.

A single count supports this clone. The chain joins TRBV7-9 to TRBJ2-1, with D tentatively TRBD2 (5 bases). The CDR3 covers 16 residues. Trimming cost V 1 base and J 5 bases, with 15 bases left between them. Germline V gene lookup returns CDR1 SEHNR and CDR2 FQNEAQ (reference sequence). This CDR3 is CASSLVAGVTDNEQFF. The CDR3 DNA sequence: TGTGCCAGCAGCTTAGTCGCCGGGGTAACAGACAATGAGCAGTTCTTC.